Listed here are 15 T cell receptor beta chains from one sample, sequenced in a study of blood T cells in healthy people across ages. Using a J-beta primer mix together with a sample-barcoded 5' primer, a second PCR was run for roughly 6 to 11 cycles. TCRdb reprocessed the 5' RACE reads via MiXCR and lists one record per CDR3 protein. The sample consists of about 930,000 distinct CDR3 sequences, roughly 28% of them appearing once. These sequences were also reported in another study, on T cells of mothers and their children.

Sequencing input: blood. All receptors derive from a woman aged 40 to 49 in good health.

This clonotype has just a few counts. This clone may be a read error of a much larger clone one base away. The chain carries TRBV11-2 and TRBJ2-7; no reliable D call. This CDR3 is 12 amino acids long. CDR1 and CDR2 (germline): SGHAT, FQNNGV. The CDR3 coding sequence is TGTGCCGGCAGCTTAGAGCCGTACGAGCAGTACTTC. The encoded protein is CAGSLEPYEQYF.

This clonotype has only a few counts. The chain uses TRBV4-1 and TRBJ2-3, with 7 positions matching TRBD2. Losses at the gene ends were 0 bases for V and 0 bases for J; bases not matched to a gene: 0. Germline lookup yields CDR1 MGHRA and CDR2 YSYEKL. There are 15 residues in the CDR3. The CDR3 loop is CASSQERGSTDTQYF. CDR3 nucleotides: TGCGCCAGCAGCCAAGAGCGGGGGAGCACAGATACGCAGTATTTT.

This clonotype was counted many times. The chain combines TRBV2 with TRBJ2-3; D ambiguous. The CDR3 spans 15 residues. CDR1 is SNHLY, CDR2 FYNNEI, per germline. V dropped 4 bases and J dropped 2 bases, with 13 bases sitting between them. The CDR3 DNA sequence: TGTGCCAGCAGTGTTAACAGAATTAACACAGATACGCAGTATTTT. Translation: CASSVNRINTDTQYF.

This clonotype has more than one count but fewer than ten. This sequence joins TRBV5-1 and TRBJ1-5; 8 bases are shared with TRBD1. The V segment lost 4 bases and the J segment 3 bases; nucleotides outside the gene matches: 9. Germline CDR1 is SGHRS and CDR2 is YFSETQ. The CDR3 is made up of 16 amino acids. The CDR3 nucleotides read TGCGCCAGCAGCCCAACCCCGACAGGGGACAATCAGCCCCAGCATTTT. Protein product: CASSPTPTGDNQPQHF.

This clonotype was seen more than once but under ten times. The chain joins TRBV2 to TRBJ2-1; D gene unclear. CDR3 length: 18 amino acids. V gave up 0 bases and J gave up 0 bases, with 15 bases separating them. Germline V gene sequence: CDR1 SNHLY, CDR2 FYNNEI. The CDR3 reads CASSEALGRIFSYNEQFF. The CDR3 DNA reads as TGTGCCAGCAGTGAAGCGCTGGGCAGGATCTTCTCCTACAATGAGCAGTTCTTC.

The table lists this clonotype with many counts. The rearrangement joins TRBV18 to TRBJ2-4, with unresolved D. CDR1 and CDR2 (germline): KGHSH, LQKENI. The CDR3 extends over 14 amino acids. V dropped 3 bases and J dropped 2 bases, with 8 bases sitting between them. CDR3 sequence reads: CASSPLASKNIQYF. CDR3 in DNA: TGTGCCAGCTCACCTCTCGCATCCAAAAACATTCAGTACTTC.

J is TRBJ2-1 and V is TRBV2; D is perhaps TRBD2 (6 bases). The J call may be in error: the DNA end matches TRBJ2-7 better. The CDR3 is made up of 16 amino acids. Germline V gene sequence: CDR1 SNHLY, CDR2 FYNNEI. The DNA of the CDR3 is TGTGCCAGCAGTGGGAGAGGACTAAGGACGTACAATGAGCAGTACTTC. It translates to CASSGRGLRTYNEQYF.

This clonotype was seen only a few times. At one end the junction does not follow the germline gene, possibly because of a read error. This chain links TRBV12-3 or TRBV12-4 with TRBJ2-5, with D hard to call. The CDR3 consists of 13 residues. The CDR3 protein is CASSFALGETQYF. In DNA, the CDR3 is TGCGCCAGCAGTTTTGCTTTGGGAGAGACCCAGTACTTC.

The chain links TRBV7-3 to TRBJ1-1; 7 bases are a match to TRBD1. Germline values: CDR1 SGHTA, CDR2 FQGTGA. V lost 5 bases, J lost 7 bases, and 7 bases stayed unmatched. This CDR3 is built from 13 residues. CDR3 in amino acids: CASSPQGGIEAFF. Written as DNA, the CDR3 is TGTGCCAGCAGCCCGCAGGGGGGGATTGAAGCTTTCTTT.

Note on this clonotype: A much larger clone lies a single base off, so this may be a read error. The chain is built from TRBV7-2 and TRBJ1-1; D is ambiguous. Looked up from germline, CDR1 is SGHTA and CDR2 is FQGNSA. CDR3 length: 13 residues. Trimming pared 8 bases from V and 0 bases from J, leaving 10 bases between. The CDR3 DNA reads TGTGCCAGCTGGTTACAGATGAACACTGAAGCTTTCTTT. Translation: CASWLQMNTEAFF. Based on the CDR3 plus reference TRBV7-2 and TRBJ1-1, the full variable domain is GAGVSQSPSNKVTEKGKDVELRCDPISGHTALYWYRQSLGQGLEFLIYFQGNSAPDKSGLPSDRFSAERTGGSVSTLTIQRTQQEDSAVYLCASWLQMNTEAFFGQGTRLTVV.

This clonotype was counted ten times or more. This chain joins TRBV7-3 and TRBJ1-6; no clear D gene. This CDR3 is built from 13 residues. Germline assignment: CDR1 SGHTA and CDR2 FQGTGA. V shed 3 bases and J shed 8 bases, with 8 bases lying between them. The CDR3 region is CASSLDGYSPLHF. The CDR3 DNA sequence: TGTGCCAGCAGCTTGGACGGTTATTCACCCCTCCACTTT.

This rearrangement joins TRBV9 to TRBJ1-1, with D possibly TRBD1 on 5 matching bases. CDR1 and CDR2 (germline): SGDLS, YYNGEE. The CDR3 has 13 residues. Trimming pared 7 bases from V and 4 bases from J, leaving 14 bases between. CDR3 DNA sequence: TGTGCCAGCGTGGCAGCGGGGACCACTGAAGCTTTCTTT. Protein product: CASVAAGTTEAFF.

The chain combines TRBV28 with TRBJ2-3; tentatively, D is TRBD2 (6 bases). V dropped 2 bases and J dropped 3 bases, with 12 bases sitting between them. The CDR3 extends over 15 amino acids. Per germline, CDR1 MDHEN and CDR2 SYDVKM. CDR3 nucleotide sequence: TGTGCCAGCAGTTTAGGGGCGGGGCCAACAGATACGCAGTATTTT. Amino acid sequence: CASSLGAGPTDTQYF.

This clonotype was detected only a few times. This chain joins TRBV5-6 and TRBJ1-2; perhaps TRBD1 as D (5 bases). The CDR3 has 14 amino acids. Germline V gene sequence: CDR1 SGHDT, CDR2 YYEEEE. V gave up 3 bases and J gave up 0 bases, with 9 bases separating them. The DNA of the CDR3 is TGTGCCAGCAGCTGGGGGACCTCTAACTATGGCTACACCTTC. Protein product: CASSWGTSNYGYTF.

Only one count was recorded for this clonotype. A much bigger clone sits one base away, suggesting this may be a read error. This chain uses TRBV13 with TRBJ2-3, with TRBD1 matching over 9 bases. The CDR3 is 16 amino acids. The germline CDR1 and CDR2 sequences are PRHDT and FYEKMQ (reference sequence). In DNA, the CDR3 is TGTGCCAGCAGCGCACTACAGGGGGCGTTTAGAGATATGCAGTATTTT. It translates to CASSALQGAFRDMQYF.